The sequence of this T cell receptor (beta chain) was determined in a study of blood T cell repertoires in COVID-19. About the research overall: Some COVID-19 samples were acute and others convalescent; all came from the United States, Italy and Spain. From T cells, B-cell-depleted T cells, or PBMCs came the material, which was cDNA or gDNA.

V was trimmed by 1 base and J by 0 bases, leaving 13 bases between them. This CDR3 is 18 amino acids long. From germline, CDR1 is SGHVS and CDR2 FQNEAQ. Original processing notes: Estimated nucleated cell counts came from reference gene primer amplification. Only in-frame clones appear in the TCRdb table, and some are missing; sequencing was by immunoSEQ multiplex PCR. The V and J calls and the clone size are those of that table, but D and trimming were determined from the DNA. The sample holds 150,000 to 180,000 clones, 65% to 85% seen once. The sample taken for sequencing was peripheral blood. This TCR derives from a woman of 80 years or more with acute or convalescent COVID-19. The chain is built from TRBV7-8 and TRBJ1-6; unclear D gene. The CDR3 nucleotides read TGTGCCAGCAGCTTAGAGGCGCGGGCGAGCTCCTATAATTCACCCCTCCACTTT. This sequence encodes CASSLEARASSYNSPLHF.